This T cell receptor beta chain comes out of a study of technical replicates of blood from four donors. Some clones are missing from TCRdb's copy, which holds only in-frame ones; the method was immunoSEQ multiplex PCR. The sample has 55,000 to 75,000 clones, roughly 91% seen once; the top ten hold around 3.6%. V gave up 6 bases and J gave up 3 bases, with 11 bases separating them. Germline V gene sequence: CDR1 SGHDN, CDR2 FVKESK. The CDR3 extends over 13 amino acids. This clonotype was sampled from a human donor in good health. Some clones in this sample may be carry-over from other donors' samples. The sequencing sample was made of PBMCs. The chain couples TRBV14 to TRBJ2-5, with D maybe TRBD2 (6 bases). CDR3 loop: CASRTTREETQYF. CDR3 nucleotide sequence: TGTGCCAGCAGGACGACTAGGGAAGAGACCCAGTACTTC.